The rows below give T cell receptor beta chains drawn from one sample of a study of cytomegalovirus exposure and HLA in healthy donors. Libraries were prepared by immunoSEQ multiplex PCR; TCRdb keeps only in-frame clonotypes and omits some of them. The sample has about 89,000 clones; about 80% are singletons. Sequencing used PBMCs. The source is a male donor in good health and CMV-seronegative. The CDR3 runs from the conserved cysteine through the conserved F or W. The D gene is left open where the match is weak. Size tells how often a clone was seen (once, few, many) or the class of an expanded clone, and some rows leave it out.

clone_size | cdr3_length | j_call | d_call | v_call | cdr3_aa | cdr3_nt
- | 15 | TRBJ2-5 | - | TRBV11-2 | CASSLVLGGSETQYF | TGTGCCAGCAGCTTAGTCCTAGGGGGTTCGGAGACCCAGTACTTC
- | 15 | TRBJ2-3 | TRBD1 | TRBV6-1 | CASSPGTGDTDTQYF | TGTGCCAGCAGTCCAGGGACAGGGGATACAGATACGCAGTATTTT
once | 16 | TRBJ2-7 | TRBD2 | TRBV11-2 | CASSLPRLAGVGEQYF | TGTGCCAGCAGCTTACCGAGACTAGCGGGAGTGGGGGAGCAGTACTTC
once | 16 | TRBJ2-1 | TRBD2 | TRBV6-6 | CASSYSASGNRYEQFF | TGTGCCAGCAGTTATTCGGCTAGCGGGAATAGGTATGAGCAGTTCTTC
few | 16 | TRBJ2-1 | - | TRBV11-2 | CASSLGVHRTYNEQFF | TGTGCCAGCAGCTTAGGAGTTCACAGGACATACAATGAGCAGTTCTTC
- | 15 | TRBJ1-1 | - | TRBV9 | CASSVDIRANTEAFF | TGTGCCAGCAGCGTAGATATCAGGGCGAACACTGAAGCTTTCTTT
- | 15 | TRBJ1-2 | TRBD1 | TRBV2 | CASTLRTGGDYGYTF | TGTGCCAGCACGCTACGGACAGGGGGCGACTATGGCTACACCTTC
once | 17 | TRBJ2-5 | TRBD2 | TRBV5-4 | CASSLNGAASGQETQYF | TGTGCCAGCAGCTTGAACGGGGCGGCTAGCGGTCAAGAGACCCAGTACTTC
- | 17 | TRBJ2-3 | - | TRBV15 | CATIVPKLVLSTDTQYF | TGTGCCACCATAGTCCCCAAGCTTGTCCTCAGCACAGATACGCAGTATTTT
- | 16 | TRBJ1-2 | - | TRBV28 | CASSLAGFLANYGYTF | TGTGCCAGCAGTTTAGCGGGGTTCCTGGCTAACTATGGCTACACCTTC
- | 14 | TRBJ1-2 | - | TRBV7-8 | CASSLIAENYGYTF | TGTGCCAGCAGCTTAATTGCGGAGAACTATGGCTACACCTTC
- | 15 | TRBJ2-1 | TRBD1 | TRBV5-1 | CASSISGTGGDEQFF | TGCGCCAGCAGCATATCCGGGACAGGGGGCGATGAGCAGTTCTTC
- | 15 | TRBJ1-3 | - | TRBV6-5 | CASSYSRLAGNTIYF | TGTGCCAGCAGTTACTCGCGATTAGCTGGAAACACCATATATTTT
- | 15 | TRBJ1-1 | - | TRBV6-5 | CASSSPEGMVTEAFF | TGTGCCAGCAGTTCTCCGGAGGGGATGGTCACTGAAGCTTTCTTT
- | 17 | TRBJ1-1 | - | TRBV6-1 | CASSDPRWGGRSTEAFF | TGTGCCAGCAGTGACCCGAGGTGGGGGGGCCGGAGCACTGAAGCTTTCTTT
- | 16 | TRBJ2-3 | TRBD1 | TRBV9 | CASSGLTGALTDTQYF | TGTGCCAGCAGCGGGCTGACAGGGGCTCTCACAGATACGCAGTATTTT
- | 17 | TRBJ1-2 | TRBD1 | TRBV4-3 | CASSQDATDRGIRGYTF | TGCGCCAGCAGCCAAGACGCCACCGACAGGGGAATAAGAGGCTACACCTTC
- | 15 | TRBJ1-2 | - | TRBV6-5 | CASSLGHHRYYGYTF | TGTGCCAGCAGTTTAGGACATCACCGATACTATGGCTACACCTTC
- | 15 | TRBJ2-7 | TRBD1 | TRBV10-3 | CAITSDRADSYEQYF | TGTGCCATCACTTCGGACAGGGCGGATTCCTACGAGCAGTACTTC
few | 12 | TRBJ1-2 | - | TRBV28 | CASERDNYGYTF | TGTGCCAGTGAGAGGGATAACTATGGCTACACCTTC
- | 16 | TRBJ1-4 | - | TRBV5-1 | CASSPNRPRRGEKLFF | TGCGCCAGCAGCCCCAACCGTCCCAGGAGGGGTGAAAAACTGTTTTTT
few | 14 | TRBJ1-1 | - | TRBV14 | CASSQVALNTEAFF | TGTGCCAGCAGCCAAGTGGCTTTGAACACTGAAGCTTTCTTT
- | 12 | TRBJ2-5 | - | TRBV29-1 | CSVDRAQETQYF | TGCAGCGTTGACAGGGCCCAGGAGACCCAGTACTTC
- | 15 | TRBJ2-3 | - | TRBV6-5 | CASSSDIWAVDTQYF | TGTGCCAGCAGTTCTGATATATGGGCCGTAGATACGCAGTATTTT
- | 13 | TRBJ2-7 | TRBD2 | TRBV28 | CASIVAGAYEQYF | TGTGCCAGCATAGTGGCGGGGGCCTACGAGCAGTACTTC
- | 13 | TRBJ2-2 | - | TRBV19 | CASTRDSTGELFF | TGTGCCAGTACTCGGGATAGCACCGGGGAGCTGTTTTTT